The 14 T cell receptor beta chains below come from one sample, sequenced in a study of blood T cell repertoires in COVID-19. Using immunoSEQ multiplex PCR, the repertoire was profiled, and TCRdb retains in-frame clones only, with some absent. The table shows 50,000 to 70,000 clones, with about nine tenths occurring only once. The sample consisted of peripheral blood. These receptors were collected from an older woman with active COVID-19.

The V gene is TRBV7-6, the J gene TRBJ2-1, with 8 positions matching TRBD2. CDR3 size: 15 residues. Germline values: CDR1 SGHVS, CDR2 FNYEAQ. V lost 0 bases and J lost 9; bases outside the gene matches: 7. The CDR3 sequence is CASSLAGLGMSEQFF. CDR3 in DNA: TGTGCCAGCAGCTTAGCGGGACTAGGGATGAGTGAGCAGTTCTTC.

The V call is TRBV7-2, the J call TRBJ2-7; 7 bases line up with TRBD2. The CDR3 length is 14 residues. Per germline, CDR1 SGHTA and CDR2 FQGNSA. V trimming: 8 bases; J trimming: 3 bases; junction bases outside the gene matches: 10. In nucleotides, the CDR3 is TGTGCCAGCGCGAGTCGGGCTAGCGGCTACGAGCAGTACTTC. Its protein is CASASRASGYEQYF.

The chain couples TRBV27 to TRBJ2-7, with 7 nucleotides matching TRBD1. The CDR3 is 15 residues long. Germline V gene data show CDR1 as MNHEY and CDR2 as SMNVEV (reference sequence). The V and J ends lost 4 bases and 4 bases, in that order; junction bases with no gene match: 10. The CDR3 bases are TGTGCCAGCAGTTCCCCTCGGACAGGACAATACGAGCAGTACTTC. This translates into CASSSPRTGQYEQYF.

The V and J genes are TRBV4-1 and TRBJ2-7, with 10 bases aligning to TRBD2. The germline CDR1 and CDR2 sequences are MGHRA and YSYEKL. V lost 1 base to trimming and J lost 6 bases; unmatched junction nucleotides: 6. The CDR3 has 15 amino acids. CDR3 region: CASSQARVAGGEQYF. In nucleotides, the CDR3 is TGCGCCAGCAGCCAAGCTCGGGTAGCGGGAGGCGAGCAGTACTTC.

The gene calls are TRBV6-2 or TRBV6-3 and TRBJ2-5, with D unresolved. V shed 6 bases and J shed 7 bases, with 12 bases lying between them. Germline CDR1 and CDR2: MNHEY and SVGEGT. The CDR3 sequence is 12 residues long. As DNA, the CDR3 is TGTGCCAGCAGCCATGATAGAAGGACCCAGTACTTC. Its translation is CASSHDRRTQYF.

The chain has TRBV3-1 (or the pseudogene TRBV3-2) and TRBJ2-5, with 10 bases matching TRBD2. The trim removed 5 bases at V and 4 bases at J, leaving 4 bases unmatched. CDR1 is LGHDT and CDR2 is YNNKEL in the germline V gene (reference sequence). CDR3 size: 14 residues. CDR3 sequence: CASSSSGSGETQYF. CDR3 nucleotide sequence: TGTGCCAGCAGCTCTAGCGGGAGCGGAGAGACCCAGTACTTC.

V usage is TRBV6-2 or TRBV6-3 and J usage is TRBJ2-1; D gene ambiguous. Germline V lookup: CDR1 MNHEY, CDR2 SVGEGT. The CDR3 is 14 residues long. The V gene lost 0 bases and the J gene lost 10 bases, with 13 bases spanning the gap. The CDR3 is CASSYSAASREQFF. CDR3 nucleotide sequence: TGTGCCAGCAGTTACTCGGCCGCATCTAGGGAGCAGTTCTTC.

The V gene is TRBV27, the J gene TRBJ1-1; TRBD1 matches at 10 bases. Germline values: CDR1 MNHEY, CDR2 SMNVEV (reference sequence). The CDR3 spans 16 residues. The ends lost 1 base at V and 4 bases at J; junction bases unmatched: 6. CDR3 amino acids: CASSLYDRGRGTEAFF. CDR3 coding DNA: TGTGCCAGCAGTTTATATGACAGGGGGCGAGGCACTGAAGCTTTCTTT.

The V and J genes are TRBV28 and TRBJ2-1; D perhaps matches TRBD1 (5 bases). Between the trimmed V and J ends, which lost 3 bases and 8 bases, there was a span of 14 bases. Germline values: CDR1 MDHEN, CDR2 SYDVKM. The CDR3 runs to 14 residues. Written as DNA, the CDR3 is TGTGCCAGCAGTTTTCAGCCCGACAGAGATGAGCAGTTCTTC. Amino acid sequence: CASSFQPDRDEQFF.

V usage is TRBV7-3 and J usage is TRBJ2-5; unclear D gene. V was trimmed by 5 bases and J by 5 bases, leaving 18 bases between them. Germline CDR1 and CDR2: SGHTA and FQGTGA. The CDR3 is 15 residues long. DNA of the CDR3: TGTGCCAGCAGCCCTGGATTCATAGCCGGGGAGACCCAGTACTTC. Residues: CASSPGFIAGETQYF.

CDR3 region: CASRRTSGSFETQYF. CDR3 in DNA: TGTGCCAGCAGGAGGACTAGCGGGAGTTTCGAGACCCAGTACTTC. V gene TRBV2 combines with J gene TRBJ2-5; TRBD2 aligns across 13 bases. The CDR3 is 15 residues long. CDR1 is SNHLY and CDR2 is FYNNEI in the germline V gene. The ends lost 6 bases at V and 5 bases at J; junction bases unmatched: 6.

The chain has TRBV24-1 and TRBJ1-2; tentatively, D is TRBD1 (6 bases). The CDR3 loop spans 14 amino acids. Germline-derived CDR1 and CDR2 are KGHDR and SFDVKD. V lost 2 bases and J 4 bases, leaving 10 bases between the germline ends. CDR3 DNA: TGTGCCACCAGTGATTCAACGACAGGCTATGGCTACACCTTC. Its translation is CATSDSTTGYGYTF.

The V and J genes are TRBV7-2 and TRBJ2-1; 7 bases agree with TRBD2. CDR3 length: 13 residues. Germline CDR1 is SGHTA and CDR2 is FQGNSA. Trimming took 4 bases from V and 9 from J; bases not matched to a gene: 6. The CDR3 sequence: CASSYGLVGEQFF. DNA of the CDR3: TGTGCCAGCAGCTACGGACTAGTAGGTGAGCAGTTCTTC.

The chain carries TRBV11-3 and TRBJ1-1; D is possibly TRBD1 (6 bases). Trimming pared 5 bases from V and 5 bases from J, leaving 24 bases between. Germline-derived CDR1 and CDR2 are SGHNT and YENEEA. CDR3 length: 17 residues. The CDR3 loop reads CASSPPGRGGGRTEAFF. CDR3 nucleotides: TGTGCCAGCAGCCCACCCGGCCGCGGGGGCGGAAGGACTGAAGCTTTCTTT.